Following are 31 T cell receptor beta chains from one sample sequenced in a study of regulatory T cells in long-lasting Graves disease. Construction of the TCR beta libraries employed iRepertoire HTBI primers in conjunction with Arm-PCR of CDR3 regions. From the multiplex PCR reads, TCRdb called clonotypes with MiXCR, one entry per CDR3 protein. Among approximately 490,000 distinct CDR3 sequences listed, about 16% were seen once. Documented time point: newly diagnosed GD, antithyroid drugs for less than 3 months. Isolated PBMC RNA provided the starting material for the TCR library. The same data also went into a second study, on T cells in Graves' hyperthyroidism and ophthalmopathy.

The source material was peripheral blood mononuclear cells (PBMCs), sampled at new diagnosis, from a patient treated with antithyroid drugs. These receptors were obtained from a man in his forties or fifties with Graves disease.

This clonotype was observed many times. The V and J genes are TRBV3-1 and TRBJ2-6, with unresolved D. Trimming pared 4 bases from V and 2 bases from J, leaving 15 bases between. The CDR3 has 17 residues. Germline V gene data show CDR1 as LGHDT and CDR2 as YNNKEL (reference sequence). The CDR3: CASSRNVRITGANVLTF. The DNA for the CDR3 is TGTGCCAGCAGCCGGAATGTGCGAATCACTGGGGCCAACGTCCTGACTTTC.

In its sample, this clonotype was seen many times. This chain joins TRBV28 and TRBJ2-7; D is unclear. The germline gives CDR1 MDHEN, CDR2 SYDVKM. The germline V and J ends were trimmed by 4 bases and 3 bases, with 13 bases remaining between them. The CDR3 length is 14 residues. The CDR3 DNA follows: TGTGCCAGCAGTTCACGTCGAAGGGTCTACGAGCAGTACTTC. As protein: CASSSRRRVYEQYF.

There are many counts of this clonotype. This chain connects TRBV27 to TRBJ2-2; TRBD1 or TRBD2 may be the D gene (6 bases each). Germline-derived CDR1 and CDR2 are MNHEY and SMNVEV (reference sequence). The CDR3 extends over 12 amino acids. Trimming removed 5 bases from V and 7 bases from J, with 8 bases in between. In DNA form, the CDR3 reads TGTGCCAGCAGTAGGGGGGACGGGGAGCTGTTTTTT. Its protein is CASSRGDGELFF.

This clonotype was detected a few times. The CDR3 protein is CASRPKREGLYNEQFF. CDR3 nucleotides: TGTGCCAGCAGACCGAAGCGGGAGGGCCTTTACAATGAGCAGTTCTTC. The chain joins TRBV3-1 to TRBJ2-1; TRBD2 matches 10 bases. Trimming took 6 bases from V and 4 from J; bases not matched to a gene: 9. Germline loops: CDR1 LGHDT, CDR2 YNNKEL (reference sequence). This CDR3 is built from 16 residues.

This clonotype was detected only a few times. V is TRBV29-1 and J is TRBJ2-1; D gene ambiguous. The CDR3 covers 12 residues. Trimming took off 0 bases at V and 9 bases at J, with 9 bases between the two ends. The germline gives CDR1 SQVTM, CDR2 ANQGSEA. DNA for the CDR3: TGCAGCGTTGAAGAGGTAGCCTTTGAGCAGTTCTTC. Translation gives CSVEEVAFEQFF.

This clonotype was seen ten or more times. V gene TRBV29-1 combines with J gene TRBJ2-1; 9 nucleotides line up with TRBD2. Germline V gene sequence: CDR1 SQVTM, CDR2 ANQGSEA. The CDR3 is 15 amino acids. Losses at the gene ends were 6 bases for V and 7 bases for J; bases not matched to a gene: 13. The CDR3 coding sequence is TGCAGCGTCCATTTGGGCGGGAGGGCCAGAAATGAGCAGTTCTTC. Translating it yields CSVHLGGRARNEQFF.

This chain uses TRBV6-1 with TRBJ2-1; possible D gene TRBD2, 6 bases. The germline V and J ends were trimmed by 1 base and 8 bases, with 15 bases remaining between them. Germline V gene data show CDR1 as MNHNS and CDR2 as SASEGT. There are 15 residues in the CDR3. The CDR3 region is CASSEVLGTRHEQFF. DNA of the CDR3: TGTGCCAGCAGTGAAGTGTTAGGGACTCGCCATGAGCAGTTCTTC.

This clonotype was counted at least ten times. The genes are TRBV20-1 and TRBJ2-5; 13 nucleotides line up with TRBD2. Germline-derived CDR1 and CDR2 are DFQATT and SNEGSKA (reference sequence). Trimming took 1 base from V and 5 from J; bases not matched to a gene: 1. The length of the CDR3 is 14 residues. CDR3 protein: CSARGTSGSETQYF. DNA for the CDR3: TGCAGTGCTAGAGGGACTAGCGGGAGTGAGACCCAGTACTTC.

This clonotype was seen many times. CDR3 amino acids: CSAMLAGVRTGELFF. Written as DNA, the CDR3 is TGCAGTGCTATGCTAGCGGGAGTCCGCACCGGGGAGCTGTTTTTT. The chain recombines TRBV20-1 with TRBJ2-2; 10 bases map to TRBD2. With V trimmed by 4 bases and J by 4 bases, 6 bases remained unmatched. This CDR3 has 15 residues. The germline V gene has CDR1 DFQATT and CDR2 SNEGSKA (reference sequence).

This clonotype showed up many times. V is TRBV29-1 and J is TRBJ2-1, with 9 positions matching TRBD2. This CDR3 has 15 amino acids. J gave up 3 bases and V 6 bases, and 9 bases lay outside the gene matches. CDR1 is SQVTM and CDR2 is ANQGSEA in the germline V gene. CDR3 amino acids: CSVRVAGVGYNEQFF. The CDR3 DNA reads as TGCAGCGTGCGGGTAGCGGGAGTAGGCTACAATGAGCAGTTCTTC.

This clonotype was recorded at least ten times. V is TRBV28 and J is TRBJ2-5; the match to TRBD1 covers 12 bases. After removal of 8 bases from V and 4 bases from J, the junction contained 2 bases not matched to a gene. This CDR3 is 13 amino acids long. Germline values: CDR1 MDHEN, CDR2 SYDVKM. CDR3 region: CASGTGGRETQYF. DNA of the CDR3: TGTGCCAGCGGGACAGGGGGCCGAGAGACCCAGTACTTC.

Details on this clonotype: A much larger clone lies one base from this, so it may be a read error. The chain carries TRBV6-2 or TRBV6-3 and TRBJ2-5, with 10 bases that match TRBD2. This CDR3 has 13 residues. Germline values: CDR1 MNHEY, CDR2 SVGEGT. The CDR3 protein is CGSRLAGAETQYF. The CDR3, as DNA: TGTGGCAGCAGGCTAGCGGGAGCAGAGACCCAGTACTTC.

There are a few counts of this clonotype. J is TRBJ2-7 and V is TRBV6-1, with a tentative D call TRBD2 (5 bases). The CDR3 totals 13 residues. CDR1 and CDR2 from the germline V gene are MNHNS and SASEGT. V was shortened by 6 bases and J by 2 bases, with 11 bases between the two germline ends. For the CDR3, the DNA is TGTGCCAGCAGCGGGGATTTTCCCTACGAGCAGTACTTC. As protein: CASSGDFPYEQYF.

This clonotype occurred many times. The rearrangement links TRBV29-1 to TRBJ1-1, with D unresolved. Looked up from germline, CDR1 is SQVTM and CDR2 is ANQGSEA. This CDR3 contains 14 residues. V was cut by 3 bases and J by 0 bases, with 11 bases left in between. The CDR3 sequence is CSVDRTKMNTEAFF. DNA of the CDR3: TGCAGCGTTGACCGGACTAAAATGAACACTGAAGCTTTCTTT.

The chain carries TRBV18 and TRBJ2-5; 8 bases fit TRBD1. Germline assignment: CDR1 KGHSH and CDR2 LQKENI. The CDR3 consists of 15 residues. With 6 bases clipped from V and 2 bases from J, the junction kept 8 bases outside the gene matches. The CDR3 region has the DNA TGTGCCAGCTCCCTGGACAGGGCAAAACAAGAGACCCAGTACTTC. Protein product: CASSLDRAKQETQYF.

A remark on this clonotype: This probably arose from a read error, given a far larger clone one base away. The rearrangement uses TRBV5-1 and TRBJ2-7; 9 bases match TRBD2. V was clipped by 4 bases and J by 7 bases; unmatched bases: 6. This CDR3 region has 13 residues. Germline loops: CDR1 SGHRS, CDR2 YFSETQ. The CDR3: CASSIAGVNEQYF. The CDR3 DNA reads TGCGCCAGCAGCATAGCGGGAGTCAATGAGCAGTACTTC.

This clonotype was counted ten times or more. In nucleotides, the CDR3 is TGTGCCAGCAGCCAAGATACACCAGAGCAGTTCTTC. Its protein is CASSQDTPEQFF. The chain joins TRBV3-1 to TRBJ2-1; D unclear. This CDR3 region has 12 residues. V was clipped by 0 bases and J by 10 bases, with 7 bases between them. Germline-derived CDR1 and CDR2 are LGHDT and YNNKEL (reference sequence).

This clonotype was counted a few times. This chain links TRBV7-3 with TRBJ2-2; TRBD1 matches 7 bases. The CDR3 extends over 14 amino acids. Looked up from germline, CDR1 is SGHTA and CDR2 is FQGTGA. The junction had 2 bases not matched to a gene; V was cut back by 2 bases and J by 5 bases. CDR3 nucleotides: TGTGCCAGCAGCTTAGCCAGGGGGACCGGGGAGCTGTTTTTT. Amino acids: CASSLARGTGELFF.

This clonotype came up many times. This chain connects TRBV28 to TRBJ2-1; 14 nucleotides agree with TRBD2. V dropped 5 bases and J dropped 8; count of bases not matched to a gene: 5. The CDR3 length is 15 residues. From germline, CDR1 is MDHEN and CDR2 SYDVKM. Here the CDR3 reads CASSRLAGGRHEQFF. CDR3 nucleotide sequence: TGTGCCAGCAGTCGACTAGCGGGAGGGAGGCATGAGCAGTTCTTC.

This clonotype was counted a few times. The CDR3 loop is CASSLDLRGTEAFF. In DNA, the CDR3 is TGTGCCAGCAGCCTCGATTTGCGGGGCACTGAAGCTTTCTTT. The rearrangement joins TRBV7-9 to TRBJ1-1, with no clear D. Looked up from germline, CDR1 is SEHNR and CDR2 is FQNEAQ (reference sequence). With 5 bases removed from V and 4 bases from J, the gap between germline ends came to 14 bases. This CDR3 has 14 residues.

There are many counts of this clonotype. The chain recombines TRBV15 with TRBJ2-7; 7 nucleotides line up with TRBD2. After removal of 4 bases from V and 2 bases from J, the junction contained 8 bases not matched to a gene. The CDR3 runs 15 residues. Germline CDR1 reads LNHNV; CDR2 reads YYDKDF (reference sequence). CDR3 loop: CATSMEGGPTYEQYF. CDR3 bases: TGTGCCACCAGCATGGAGGGAGGGCCTACCTACGAGCAGTACTTC.

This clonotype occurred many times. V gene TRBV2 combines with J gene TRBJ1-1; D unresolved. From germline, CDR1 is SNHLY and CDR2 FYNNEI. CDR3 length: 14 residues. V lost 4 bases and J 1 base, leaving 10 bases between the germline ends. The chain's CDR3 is CASSGAETNTEAFF. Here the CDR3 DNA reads TGTGCCAGCAGTGGTGCAGAAACGAACACTGAAGCTTTCTTT.

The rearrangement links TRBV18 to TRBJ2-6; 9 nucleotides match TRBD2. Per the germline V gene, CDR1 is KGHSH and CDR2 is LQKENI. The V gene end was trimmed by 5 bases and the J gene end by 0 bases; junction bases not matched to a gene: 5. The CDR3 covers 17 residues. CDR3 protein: CASSVTSGASGANVLTF. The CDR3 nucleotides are TGTGCCAGCTCAGTGACTAGCGGAGCCTCTGGGGCCAACGTCCTGACTTTC. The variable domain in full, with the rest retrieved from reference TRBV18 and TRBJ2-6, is NAGVMQNPRHLVRRRGQEARLRCSPMKGHSHVYWYRQLPEEGLKFMVYLQKENIIDESGMPKERFSAEFPKEGPSILRIQQVVRGDSAAYFCASSVTSGASGANVLTFGAGSRLTVL.

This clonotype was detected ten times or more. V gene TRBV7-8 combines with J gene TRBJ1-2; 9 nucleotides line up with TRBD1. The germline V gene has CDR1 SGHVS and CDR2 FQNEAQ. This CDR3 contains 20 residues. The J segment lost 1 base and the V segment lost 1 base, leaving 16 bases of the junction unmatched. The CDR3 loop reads CASSLGRGEAPGQGNYGYTF. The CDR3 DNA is TGTGCCAGCAGCTTAGGCCGGGGGGAAGCTCCGGGACAGGGTAACTATGGCTACACCTTC.

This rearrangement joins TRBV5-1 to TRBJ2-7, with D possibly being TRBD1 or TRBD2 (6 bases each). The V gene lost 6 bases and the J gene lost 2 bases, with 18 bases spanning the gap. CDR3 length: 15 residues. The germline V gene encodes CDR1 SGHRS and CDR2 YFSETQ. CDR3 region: CASTRLGGGAYEQYF. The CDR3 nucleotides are TGCGCCAGCACCCGGCTCGGAGGGGGAGCCTACGAGCAGTACTTC. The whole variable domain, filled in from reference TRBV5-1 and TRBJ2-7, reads KAGVTQTPRYLIKTRGQQVTLSCSPISGHRSVSWYQQTPGQGLQFLFEYFSETQRNKGNFPGRFSGRQFSNSRSEMNVSTLELGDSALYLCASTRLGGGAYEQYFGPGTRLTVT.

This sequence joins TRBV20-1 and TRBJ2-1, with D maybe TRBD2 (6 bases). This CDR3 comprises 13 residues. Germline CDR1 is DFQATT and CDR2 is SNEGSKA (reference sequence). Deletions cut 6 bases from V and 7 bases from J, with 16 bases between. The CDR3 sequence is CSAFGGSKNEQFF. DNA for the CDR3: TGCAGTGCGTTTGGGGGGAGCAAGAATGAGCAGTTCTTC.

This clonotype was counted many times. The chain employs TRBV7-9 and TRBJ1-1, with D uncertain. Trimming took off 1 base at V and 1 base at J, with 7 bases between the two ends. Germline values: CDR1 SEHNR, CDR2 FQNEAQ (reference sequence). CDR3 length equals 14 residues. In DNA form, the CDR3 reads TGTGCCAGCAGCTTAGAAGGAGGGAACACTGAAGCTTTCTTT. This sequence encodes CASSLEGGNTEAFF.

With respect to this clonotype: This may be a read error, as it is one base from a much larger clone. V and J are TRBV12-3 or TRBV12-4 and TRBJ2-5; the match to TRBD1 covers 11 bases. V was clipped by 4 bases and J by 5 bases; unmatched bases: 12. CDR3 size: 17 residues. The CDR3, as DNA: TGTGCCAGCAGTTCCGGACAGGGGGCAGGGGTGGGGGAGACCCAGTACTTC. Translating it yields CASSSGQGAGVGETQYF.

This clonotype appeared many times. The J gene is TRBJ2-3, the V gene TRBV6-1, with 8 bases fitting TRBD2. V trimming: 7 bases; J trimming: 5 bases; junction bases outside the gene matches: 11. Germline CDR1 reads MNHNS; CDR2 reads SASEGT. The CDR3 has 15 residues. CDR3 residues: CASMTGGLWKDTQYF. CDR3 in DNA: TGTGCCAGCATGACGGGAGGGCTGTGGAAAGATACGCAGTATTTT.

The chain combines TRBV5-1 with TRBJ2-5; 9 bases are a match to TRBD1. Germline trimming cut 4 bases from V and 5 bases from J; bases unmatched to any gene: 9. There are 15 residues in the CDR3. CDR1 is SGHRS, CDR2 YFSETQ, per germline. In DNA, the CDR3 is TGCGCCAGCAGCCTCACCGGACAGGGGTTCGAGACCCAGTACTTC. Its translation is CASSLTGQGFETQYF. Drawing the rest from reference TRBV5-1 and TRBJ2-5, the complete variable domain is KAGVTQTPRYLIKTRGQQVTLSCSPISGHRSVSWYQQTPGQGLQFLFEYFSETQRNKGNFPGRFSGRQFSNSRSEMNVSTLELGDSALYLCASSLTGQGFETQYFGPGTRLLVL.

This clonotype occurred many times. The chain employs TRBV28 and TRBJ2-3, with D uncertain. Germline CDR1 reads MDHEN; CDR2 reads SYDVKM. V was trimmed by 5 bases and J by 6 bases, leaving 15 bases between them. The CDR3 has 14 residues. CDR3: CASSPPGPMDTQYF. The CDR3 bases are TGTGCCAGCAGTCCACCCGGGCCCATGGATACGCAGTATTTT.